Included here is one T cell receptor (beta chain) sequence, with context. Its target is not known. Trimming removed 5 bases from V and 7 bases from J, with 9 bases in between. The V gene's germline CDR1 is MGHRA and CDR2 YSYEKL. The CDR3 is made up of 13 amino acids. This specimen belongs to a study of T-cell memory formation after mild COVID-19. Looking at the study overall: TCR clusters largely stayed donor specific. Study outcomes and limitations: Mainly CM and EM harbored the contracting CD4+ clones; mainly EMRA harbored the CD8+ ones. The study detected some responding clones in pre-infection memory, suggesting cross-reactive memory joined.

TCR alpha and TCR beta cDNA libraries with sample barcodes and UMIs came from 5'RACE using constant-segment primers. TCRdb reprocessed the 5' RACE reads with MiXCR, giving one entry per CDR3 protein. The sample consists of around 440,000 distinct CDR3 sequences, roughly 18% of them appearing once. This rearrangement joins TRBV4-1 to TRBJ1-6, with TRBD1 as a possible D gene (6 bases). Sequenced sample: PBMCs or a T cell subset sorted from them (not recorded which). The source is an adult woman who had mild COVID-19 (a few samples of this study predate the infection). Cell type and time point are not known. The CDR3 region is CASSGTSNSPLHF. The CDR3 DNA reads as TGCGCCAGCAGCGGGACATCCAATTCACCCCTCCACTTT.